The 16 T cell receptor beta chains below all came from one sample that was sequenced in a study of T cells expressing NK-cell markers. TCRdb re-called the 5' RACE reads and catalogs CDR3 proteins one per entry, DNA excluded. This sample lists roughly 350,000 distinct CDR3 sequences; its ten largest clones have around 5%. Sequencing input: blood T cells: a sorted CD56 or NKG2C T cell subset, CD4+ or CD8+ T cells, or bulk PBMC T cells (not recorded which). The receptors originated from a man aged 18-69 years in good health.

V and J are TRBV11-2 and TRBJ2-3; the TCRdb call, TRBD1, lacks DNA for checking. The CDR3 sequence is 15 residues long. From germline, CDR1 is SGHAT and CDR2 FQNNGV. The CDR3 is CASSEGSTSTDTQYF.

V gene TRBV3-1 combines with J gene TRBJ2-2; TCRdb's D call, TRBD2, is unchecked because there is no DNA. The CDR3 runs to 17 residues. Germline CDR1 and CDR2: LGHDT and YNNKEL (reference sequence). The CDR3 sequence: CASSHLAGATNTGELFF.

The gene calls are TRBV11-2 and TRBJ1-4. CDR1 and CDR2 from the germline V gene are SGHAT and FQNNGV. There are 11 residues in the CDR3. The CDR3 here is CASSLREKLFF.

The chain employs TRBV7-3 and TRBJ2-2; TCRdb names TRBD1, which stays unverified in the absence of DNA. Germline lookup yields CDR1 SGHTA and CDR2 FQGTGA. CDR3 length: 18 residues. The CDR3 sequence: CASSLTSGNGGNPGELFF.

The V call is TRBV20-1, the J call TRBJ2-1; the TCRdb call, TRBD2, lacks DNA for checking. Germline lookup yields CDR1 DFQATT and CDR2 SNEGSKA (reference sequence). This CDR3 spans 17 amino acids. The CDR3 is CSARDPPGGGLYNEQFF.

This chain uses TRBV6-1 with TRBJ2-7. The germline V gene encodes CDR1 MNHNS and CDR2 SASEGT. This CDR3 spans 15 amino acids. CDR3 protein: CASSVRTGGPYEQYF.

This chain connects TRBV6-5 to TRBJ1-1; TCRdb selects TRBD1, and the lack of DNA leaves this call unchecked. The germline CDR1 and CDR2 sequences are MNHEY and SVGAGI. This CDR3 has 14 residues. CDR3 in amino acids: CASSSRGVYTEAFF.

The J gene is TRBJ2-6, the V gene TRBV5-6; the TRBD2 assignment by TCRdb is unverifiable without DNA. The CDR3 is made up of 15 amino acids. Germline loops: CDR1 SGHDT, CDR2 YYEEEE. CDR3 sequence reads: CASSLLRAGANVLTF. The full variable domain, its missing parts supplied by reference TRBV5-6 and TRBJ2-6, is DAGVTQSPTHLIKTRGQQVTLRCSPKSGHDTVSWYQQALGQGPQFIFQYYEEEERQRGNFPDRFSGHQFPNYSSELNVNALLLGDSALYLCASSLLRAGANVLTFGAGSRLTVL.

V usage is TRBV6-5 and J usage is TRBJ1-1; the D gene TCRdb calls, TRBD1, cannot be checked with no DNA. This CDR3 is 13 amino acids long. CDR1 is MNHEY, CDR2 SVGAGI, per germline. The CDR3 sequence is CASSYQGVTEAFF.

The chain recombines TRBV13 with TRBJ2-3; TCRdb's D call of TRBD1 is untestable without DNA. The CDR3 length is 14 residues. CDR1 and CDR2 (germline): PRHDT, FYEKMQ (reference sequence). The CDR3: CASSRMDRGDTQYF.

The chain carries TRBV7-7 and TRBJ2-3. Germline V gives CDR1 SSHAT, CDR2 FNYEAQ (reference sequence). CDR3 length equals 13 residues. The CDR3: CASSLVRTDTQYF. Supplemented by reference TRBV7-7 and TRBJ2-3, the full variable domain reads GAGVSQSPRYKVTKRGQDVTLRCDPISSHATLYWYQQALGQGPEFLTYFNYEAQPDKSGLPSDRFSAERPEGSISTLTIQRTEQRDSAMYRCASSLVRTDTQYFGPGTRLTVL.

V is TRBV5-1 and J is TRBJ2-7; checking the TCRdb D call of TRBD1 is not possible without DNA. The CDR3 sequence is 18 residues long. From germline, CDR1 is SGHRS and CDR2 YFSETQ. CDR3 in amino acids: CASSLAPGTGAITYEQYF.

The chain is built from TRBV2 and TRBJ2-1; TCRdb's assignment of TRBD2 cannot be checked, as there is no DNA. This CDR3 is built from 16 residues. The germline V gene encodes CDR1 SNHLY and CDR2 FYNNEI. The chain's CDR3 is CASSESQVAGVDEQFF.

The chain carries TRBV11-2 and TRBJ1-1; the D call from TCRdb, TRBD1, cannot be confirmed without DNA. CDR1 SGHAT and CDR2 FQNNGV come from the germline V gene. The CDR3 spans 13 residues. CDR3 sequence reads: CASSLGRGLGAFF.

CDR3 sequence: CASSYKIAGGPRNTQYF. The chain joins TRBV6-5 to TRBJ2-3; as DNA is missing, the TRBD2 call by TCRdb cannot be tested. Germline V CDR1 and CDR2: MNHEY, SVGAGI. The CDR3 has 17 residues.

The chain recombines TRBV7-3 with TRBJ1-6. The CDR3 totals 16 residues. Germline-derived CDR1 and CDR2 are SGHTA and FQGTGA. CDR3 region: CASSLRGTDYNSPLHF.